This T cell receptor (beta chain) came from a study of T cells in Graves' hyperthyroidism and ophthalmopathy. Amplified TCR beta CDR3 regions derived from RNA transcripts. A set of HTBI primers served as the primers for a first-round RT-PCR of the TCR CDR3. Each CDR3 protein is one row after TCRdb ran MiXCR on the multiplex PCR reads. The sample lists about 98,000 distinct CDR3 sequences; roughly 40% were seen once. This clonotype has ten or more counts. The CDR3 sequence is 15 residues long. V was trimmed by 4 bases and J by 0 bases, leaving 7 bases between them. CDR1 and CDR2 (germline): SNHLY, FYNNEI.

Material: peripheral blood or thyroid tissue (not recorded which). V and J are TRBV2 and TRBJ1-6, with D uncertain. This receptor was taken from a woman in her thirties with Graves' hyperthyroidism. This CDR3 reads CASSGTVSYNSPLHF. For the CDR3, the DNA is TGTGCCAGCAGTGGGACGGTCTCCTATAATTCACCCCTCCACTTT.